One and the same sample provided the 23 T cell receptor beta chains below, sequenced in a study of blood T cell repertoires in COVID-19. Repertoires were generated with immunoSEQ multiplex PCR, while TCRdb's copy carries only in-frame clones and drops some. Of more than 150,000 clones listed, around 87% are singletons. Sequencing was performed on peripheral blood. Receptors were obtained from a man aged 40-49 years with active or convalescent COVID-19.

The chain's CDR3 is CASSIGGSYNEQFF. CDR3 nucleotide sequence: TGTGCCAGCAGCATAGGGGGCAGCTACAATGAGCAGTTCTTC. The rearrangement joins TRBV7-6 to TRBJ2-1; 7 bases match TRBD1. The germline gives CDR1 SGHVS, CDR2 FNYEAQ. This CDR3 is built from 14 residues. V was clipped by 5 bases and J by 3 bases; unmatched bases: 4.

V and J are TRBV10-3 and TRBJ1-6; D not resolved. This CDR3 is built from 15 residues. Between the trimmed V and J ends, which lost 3 bases and 10 bases, there was a span of 16 bases. In germline, CDR1 is ENHRY, CDR2 SYGVKD. The CDR3 DNA follows: TGTGCCATCAGTGAAACGAGTGGAGTAGTCTCACCCCTCCACTTT. It encodes CAISETSGVVSPLHF.

The chain is built from TRBV27 and TRBJ1-6; 12 bases agree with TRBD1. V dropped 5 bases and J dropped 10; count of bases not matched to a gene: 6. CDR3 length: 15 residues. Germline values: CDR1 MNHEY, CDR2 SMNVEV (reference sequence). Here the CDR3 reads CASSLGTGGRSPLHF. Here the CDR3 DNA reads TGTGCCAGCAGTCTGGGGACAGGGGGCAGGTCACCCCTCCACTTT.

The chain carries TRBV6-5 and TRBJ1-1, with D unresolved. Trimming removed 5 bases at V and 4 bases at J, with 14 bases between. There are 14 residues in the CDR3. Per the germline V gene, CDR1 is MNHEY and CDR2 is SVGAGI. The CDR3 here is CASSTPVSSTEAFF. As DNA, the CDR3 is TGTGCCAGCAGTACTCCCGTATCCTCCACTGAAGCTTTCTTT.

The chain has TRBV6-6 and TRBJ1-1; D ambiguous. Germline assignment: CDR1 MNHNY and CDR2 SVGAGI (reference sequence). The V and J ends lost 7 bases and 1 base respectively, with 10 bases between them. The CDR3 contains 13 residues. CDR3 region: CASTAQQNTEAFF. The CDR3 nucleotides are TGTGCCAGCACGGCACAGCAGAACACTGAAGCTTTCTTT.

The V call is TRBV29-1, the J call TRBJ2-1; the match to TRBD2 covers 13 bases. CDR1 is SQVTM and CDR2 is ANQGSEA in the germline V gene. The CDR3 contains 15 residues. The trim removed 7 bases at V and 4 bases at J, leaving 7 bases unmatched. The CDR3 loop reads CSAHPTSGGYNEQFF. CDR3 coding DNA: TGCAGCGCTCACCCGACTAGCGGGGGGTACAATGAGCAGTTCTTC.

This chain connects TRBV19 to TRBJ2-4, with 8 bases lining up with TRBD1. CDR3 length equals 15 residues. CDR1 is LNHDA, CDR2 SQIVND, per germline (reference sequence). The V gene end was trimmed by 6 bases and the J gene end by 8 bases; junction bases not matched to a gene: 12. The CDR3 region is CASRRQGSVWDIQYF. CDR3 in DNA: TGTGCCAGTAGACGACAGGGGAGTGTGTGGGACATTCAGTACTTC. Complete variable domain (other parts from reference TRBV19 and TRBJ2-4): DGGITQSPKYLFRKEGQNVTLSCEQNLNHDAMYWYRQDPGQGLRLIYYSQIVNDFQKGDIAEGYSVSREKKESFPLTVTSAQKNPTAFYLCASRRQGSVWDIQYFGAGTRLSVL.

The genes are TRBV28 and TRBJ2-3; 15 nucleotides match TRBD2. V shed 5 bases and J 2 bases; nucleotides not matched to a gene: 8. The CDR3 totals 18 residues. Germline CDR1 is MDHEN and CDR2 is SYDVKM. CDR3 sequence (DNA): TGTGCCAGCAGTCCGAGGACTAGCGGGGGGGTTAACACAGATACGCAGTATTTT. This sequence encodes CASSPRTSGGVNTDTQYF. The full variable domain, rest sourced from reference TRBV28 and TRBJ2-3, is DVKVTQSSRYLVKRTGEKVFLECVQDMDHENMFWYRQDPGLGLRLIYFSYDVKMKEKGDIPEGYSVSREKKERFSLILESASTNQTSMYLCASSPRTSGGVNTDTQYFGPGTRLTVL.

The chain is built from TRBV6-2 or TRBV6-3 and TRBJ1-1, with D possibly matching TRBD1 (6 bases). Germline V gives CDR1 MNHEY, CDR2 SVGEGT. The CDR3 has 13 amino acids. Between the trimmed V and J ends, which lost 5 bases and 1 base, there was a span of 8 bases. CDR3 coding DNA: TGTGCCAGCAGTAGACAGGAGAACACTGAAGCTTTCTTT. Encoded protein: CASSRQENTEAFF.

The J gene is TRBJ2-4, the V gene TRBV3-1 (or the pseudogene TRBV3-2), with D tentatively TRBD2 (6 bases). CDR3 size: 12 residues. Germline CDR1 and CDR2: LGHDT and YNNKEL (reference sequence). The V end was cut by 1 base, the J end by 13 bases, with 11 bases between. Here the CDR3 DNA reads TGTGCCAGCAGCCAAGGGAGGGCCCAACAGTACTTC. It is translated as CASSQGRAQQYF.

In nucleotides, the CDR3 is TGTGCCATCAGTAAAAGGGGTGGAGAGACCCAGTACTTC. Protein sequence: CAISKRGGETQYF. The chain recombines TRBV10-3 with TRBJ2-5; possible D gene TRBD1, 5 bases. This CDR3 contains 13 residues. Trimming pared 5 bases from V and 4 bases from J, leaving 11 bases between. Germline loops: CDR1 ENHRY, CDR2 SYGVKD.

The chain couples TRBV5-1 to TRBJ2-5; D perhaps matches TRBD2 (5 bases). Germline V CDR1 and CDR2: SGHRS, YFSETQ. CDR3 length: 16 amino acids. V dropped 0 bases and J dropped 0 bases, with 12 bases sitting between them. CDR3 sequence: CASSLAFRGNQETQYF. The CDR3 region has the DNA TGCGCCAGCAGCTTGGCCTTTCGAGGGAACCAAGAGACCCAGTACTTC. Full variable domain (rest looked up from reference TRBV5-1 and TRBJ2-5): KAGVTQTPRYLIKTRGQQVTLSCSPISGHRSVSWYQQTPGQGLQFLFEYFSETQRNKGNFPGRFSGRQFSNSRSEMNVSTLELGDSALYLCASSLAFRGNQETQYFGPGTRLLVL.

The count of this clone is one. The chain is built from TRBV7-6 and TRBJ1-6; D unresolved. The CDR3 covers 16 residues. The germline V gene encodes CDR1 SGHVS and CDR2 FNYEAQ. V lost 5 bases to trimming and J lost 0 bases, with 11 bases between them. The CDR3 DNA follows: TGTGCCAGCAGCCCGGTCCAACTCTCCTATAATTCACCCCTCCACTTT. It specifies CASSPVQLSYNSPLHF.

In this sample, this clone turned up once. The chain joins TRBV6-2 or TRBV6-3 to TRBJ2-5; maybe TRBD2 (6 bases). CDR1 MNHEY and CDR2 SVGEGT come from the germline V gene. The CDR3 loop spans 14 amino acids. The V end lost 2 bases, the J end lost 4 bases, and 11 bases lay between the germline ends. The DNA of the CDR3 is TGTGCCAGCAGTTACGAGGGTAGCGGAGAGACCCAGTACTTC. Translated, it gives CASSYEGSGETQYF.

The genes are TRBV18 and TRBJ1-6, with 7 bases aligning to TRBD1. J gave up 10 bases and V 1 base, and 16 bases lay outside the gene matches. This CDR3 has 18 residues. Germline V gene data show CDR1 as KGHSH and CDR2 as LQKENI. The CDR3 region has the DNA TGTGCCAGCTCACCACTTCCACAAAACCGGGACAGCAAATCACCCCTCCACTTT. It specifies CASSPLPQNRDSKSPLHF.

J is TRBJ1-4 and V is TRBV5-5; 8 bases are shared with TRBD1. CDR1 and CDR2 from the germline V gene are SGHKS and YYEKEE (reference sequence). The CDR3 loop spans 16 amino acids. J was trimmed by 0 bases and V by 2 bases; bases with no gene match: 3. CDR3: CASSFGQGATNEKLFF. CDR3 coding DNA: TGTGCCAGCAGCTTCGGACAGGGCGCAACTAATGAAAAACTGTTTTTT.

The rearrangement uses TRBV19 and TRBJ1-1; D possibly corresponds to TRBD1 (6 bases). Between the trimmed V and J ends, which lost 3 bases and 4 bases, there was a span of 21 bases. This CDR3 has 17 amino acids. The germline CDR1 and CDR2 sequences are LNHDA and SQIVND (reference sequence). The CDR3 nucleotides read TGTGCCAGTAGTATGTTCGGCAGGGGCTATAGGGGCACTGAAGCTTTCTTT. This translates into CASSMFGRGYRGTEAFF.

This sequence joins TRBV15 and TRBJ1-2; no reliable D call. CDR3 size: 12 residues. The V end lost 0 bases, the J end lost 9 bases, and 8 bases lay between the germline ends. Germline-derived CDR1 and CDR2 are LNHNV and YYDKDF (reference sequence). The CDR3 sequence: CATSRDGVSYTF. The CDR3 DNA sequence: TGTGCCACCAGCAGAGACGGGGTTAGCTACACCTTC.

This clone was seen ten or more times. The V call is TRBV4-2, the J call TRBJ2-3; 7 bases fit TRBD2. The CDR3 is 16 residues long. Germline assignment: CDR1 LGHNA and CDR2 YNFKEQ. J was trimmed by 0 bases and V by 0 bases; bases with no gene match: 3. The CDR3 sequence: CASSQEYGGSTDTQYF. The CDR3 coding sequence is TGTGCCAGCAGCCAAGAGTACGGGGGGAGCACAGATACGCAGTATTTT.

The chain uses TRBV10-3 and TRBJ1-5; no firm D call. With 0 bases removed from V and 4 bases from J, the gap between germline ends came to 10 bases. The V gene's germline CDR1 is ENHRY and CDR2 SYGVKD. The CDR3 covers 15 residues. Here the CDR3 reads CAISESGQPNQPQHF. The DNA of the CDR3 is TGTGCCATCAGTGAGTCGGGCCAGCCAAATCAGCCCCAGCATTTT.

The chain uses TRBV5-6 and TRBJ2-7; 8 nucleotides agree with TRBD2. The CDR3 length is 16 residues. Germline values: CDR1 SGHDT, CDR2 YYEEEE. J gave up 5 bases and V 4 bases, and 14 bases lay outside the gene matches. CDR3 region: CASSRGSQRGRNEQYF. CDR3 in DNA: TGTGCCAGCAGCCGGGGCTCGCAGCGGGGGCGGAACGAGCAGTACTTC.

This clone occurred once. This chain joins TRBV3-1 (or the pseudogene TRBV3-2) and TRBJ1-6; D remains ambiguous. V lost 0 bases to trimming and J lost 11 bases, with 11 bases between them. The CDR3 is 14 residues long. The germline CDR1 and CDR2 sequences are LGHDT and YNNKEL (reference sequence). The CDR3 here is CASSQELLRAPLHF. In DNA, the CDR3 is TGTGCCAGCAGCCAAGAGCTACTGCGGGCACCCCTCCACTTT.

The rearrangement uses TRBV12-3 or TRBV12-4 and TRBJ1-2; D ambiguous. With 6 bases removed from V and 5 bases from J, the gap between germline ends came to 7 bases. The CDR3 spans 11 residues. The CDR3 nucleotides read TGTGCCAGCAGGACTGGTTATGGCTACACCTTC. Amino acid sequence: CASRTGYGYTF.